Following are 24 T cell receptor beta chains from one sample sequenced in a study of control samples from healthy donors and cancer patients. The protocol was immunoSEQ multiplex PCR, while the TCRdb copy is restricted to in-frame clones and leaves out a portion. The table lists some 51,000 clones, 88% of them singletons. Sample: blood. These receptors were obtained from a man between 50 and 59 years old in good health.

The V call is TRBV10-1, the J call TRBJ2-3, with 14 nucleotides matching TRBD2. The CDR3 runs to 19 residues. V gave up 7 bases and J gave up 3 bases; unmatched junction bases: 15. Looked up from germline, CDR1 is WNHNN and CDR2 is SYGVQD (reference sequence). CDR3 loop: CASTSGMGLAGVKTDTQYF. The CDR3 DNA follows: TGCGCCAGCACCTCAGGGATGGGACTAGCGGGAGTAAAGACAGATACGCAGTATTTT.

The chain recombines TRBV19 with TRBJ2-3; 7 bases are shared with TRBD2. CDR3 length equals 15 residues. Per the germline V gene, CDR1 is LNHDA and CDR2 is SQIVND (reference sequence). V was pared by 5 bases and J by 4 bases, with 9 bases of the junction left unmatched. CDR3 bases: TGTGCCAGTAGTCCTGGAGCGGGAAGCTCAGATACGCAGTATTTT. Translation: CASSPGAGSSDTQYF.

The chain uses TRBV7-8 and TRBJ2-3; D is unclear. Per the germline V gene, CDR1 is SGHVS and CDR2 is FQNEAQ. This CDR3 has 14 residues. The ends were cut back, 6 bases at V and 0 bases at J, with 10 bases in the middle. CDR3: CASRLWGSTDTQYF. Written as DNA, the CDR3 is TGTGCCAGCAGACTTTGGGGTAGCACAGATACGCAGTATTTT.

This chain connects TRBV3-1 (or the pseudogene TRBV3-2) to TRBJ1-6; 7 bases are shared with TRBD1. Germline loops: CDR1 LGHDT, CDR2 YNNKEL (reference sequence). After removal of 3 bases from V and 8 bases from J, the junction contained 4 bases not matched to a gene. The CDR3 totals 14 residues. The CDR3 region has the DNA TGTGCCAGCAGCCAGCGACAGGGATATTCACCCCTCCACTTT. Protein product: CASSQRQGYSPLHF.

The rearrangement uses TRBV11-2 and TRBJ1-5; D gene uncertain. This CDR3 region has 13 residues. Germline CDR1 SGHAT, CDR2 FQNNGV. V lost 4 bases to trimming and J lost 5 bases, with 9 bases between them. CDR3 sequence reads: CASSYDPDQPQHF. For the CDR3, the DNA is TGTGCCAGCAGCTACGATCCGGATCAGCCCCAGCATTTT.

In DNA, the CDR3 is TGTGCCAGCAGCGTAGGGCAGGGGACCCACAATGAGCAGTTCTTC. It codes for CASSVGQGTHNEQFF. The gene calls are TRBV9 and TRBJ2-1; a weak D match, TRBD1 (6 bases). Trimming removed 0 bases from V and 5 bases from J, with 12 bases in between. The CDR3 sequence is 15 residues long. CDR1 and CDR2 from the germline V gene are SGDLS and YYNGEE.

The rearrangement links TRBV20-1 to TRBJ2-1; D is ambiguous. The germline CDR1 and CDR2 sequences are DFQATT and SNEGSKA (reference sequence). The V end lost 3 bases, the J end lost 4 bases, and 7 bases lay between the germline ends. The CDR3 is made up of 12 amino acids. The CDR3 here is CSASPRYNEQFF. As DNA, the CDR3 is TGCAGTGCTAGTCCCAGGTACAATGAGCAGTTCTTC.

The rearrangement uses TRBV11-3 and TRBJ1-1; 8 bases map to TRBD1. The V segment lost 4 bases and the J segment 1 base; nucleotides outside the gene matches: 5. CDR3 length: 15 amino acids. Per germline, CDR1 SGHNT and CDR2 YENEEA. DNA for the CDR3: TGTGCCAGCAGCTCCACAGGACAGGGGAACACTGAAGCTTTCTTT. Its protein product is CASSSTGQGNTEAFF.

The chain employs TRBV28 and TRBJ1-2; no reliable D call. The V gene's germline CDR1 is MDHEN and CDR2 SYDVKM. The V end lost 6 bases, the J end lost 5 bases, and 4 bases lay between the germline ends. The CDR3 covers 10 residues. The CDR3 loop is CASSRYGYTF. CDR3 nucleotides: TGTGCCAGCAGCCGTTATGGCTACACCTTC.

The V gene is TRBV11-2, the J gene TRBJ1-1, with 8 bases lining up with TRBD1. After removal of 5 bases from V and 0 bases from J, the junction contained 11 bases not matched to a gene. CDR3 length: 17 amino acids. Germline-derived CDR1 and CDR2 are SGHAT and FQNNGV. This chain's CDR3 is CASSPPTGGRVNTEAFF. The CDR3 bases are TGTGCCAGCAGCCCTCCAACAGGGGGTAGGGTGAACACTGAAGCTTTCTTT.

J is TRBJ2-6 and V is TRBV6-6, with D possibly being TRBD1 or TRBD2 (5 bases each). Germline V CDR1 and CDR2: MNHNY, SVGAGI (reference sequence). V shed 6 bases and J shed 2 bases, with 11 bases lying between them. This CDR3 spans 15 amino acids. CDR3: CASSPLGAGANVLTF. The DNA for the CDR3 is TGTGCCAGCAGCCCCCTGGGGGCTGGGGCCAACGTCCTGACTTTC.

The chain uses TRBV5-1 and TRBJ2-7, with D uncertain. V lost 0 bases and J lost 4, with 8 bases in between. The germline V gene encodes CDR1 SGHRS and CDR2 YFSETQ. This CDR3 contains 13 residues. The CDR3 sequence: CASSLDDRYEQYF. For the CDR3, the DNA is TGCGCCAGCAGCTTGGACGATAGGTACGAGCAGTACTTC.

The rearrangement uses TRBV20-1 and TRBJ2-1; tentatively, D is TRBD2 (5 bases). V dropped 5 bases and J dropped 5 bases, with 7 bases sitting between them. Germline assignment: CDR1 DFQATT and CDR2 SNEGSKA (reference sequence). The CDR3 totals 11 residues. CDR3 sequence reads: CSAGRDNEQFF. CDR3 coding DNA: TGCAGTGCTGGGAGAGACAATGAGCAGTTCTTC.

J is TRBJ1-1 and V is TRBV28, with TRBD1 as a possible D gene (6 bases). Germline assignment: CDR1 MDHEN and CDR2 SYDVKM. Trimming removed 6 bases from V and 0 bases from J, with 17 bases in between. The CDR3 consists of 16 residues. The CDR3 nucleotides read TGTGCCAGCAGCCGCCCCGAAGGGGGTTTGAACACTGAAGCTTTCTTT. Translating it yields CASSRPEGGLNTEAFF.

The rearrangement links TRBV29-1 to TRBJ1-5, with D uncertain. The V and J ends lost 4 bases and 4 bases respectively, with 14 bases between them. The germline CDR1 and CDR2 sequences are SQVTM and ANQGSEA. CDR3 length: 14 amino acids. The CDR3 loop is CSVAGGLGNQPQHF. DNA of the CDR3: TGCAGCGTTGCCGGTGGACTCGGGAATCAGCCCCAGCATTTT.

The rearrangement joins TRBV4-1 to TRBJ2-1; D is tentatively TRBD1 or TRBD2 (6 bases each). The CDR3 length is 16 residues. CDR1 is MGHRA and CDR2 is YSYEKL in the germline V gene. V was cut by 0 bases and J by 5 bases, with 14 bases left in between. Written as DNA, the CDR3 is TGCGCCAGCAGCCAAGAAGGGGGACTCGGCAACAATGAGCAGTTCTTC. It translates to CASSQEGGLGNNEQFF.

The chain combines TRBV16 with TRBJ2-7; D call uncertain. The V end was cut by 0 bases, the J end by 4 bases, with 7 bases between. The CDR3 has 13 residues. Germline CDR1 reads KGHSY; CDR2 reads FQNENV. CDR3 region: CASSQSSGYEQYF. In nucleotides, the CDR3 is TGTGCCAGCAGCCAATCGTCTGGATACGAGCAGTACTTC.

This chain links TRBV3-1 (or the pseudogene TRBV3-2) with TRBJ2-1; D uncertain. Trimming took off 2 bases at V and 8 bases at J, with 10 bases between the two ends. The CDR3 extends over 13 amino acids. The germline CDR1 and CDR2 sequences are LGHDT and YNNKEL (reference sequence). The CDR3: CASSQRNEDEQFF. DNA of the CDR3: TGTGCCAGCAGCCAACGCAACGAGGATGAGCAGTTCTTC.

This clone was detected only a few times. V and J are TRBV9 and TRBJ2-2, with D possibly TRBD2 on 5 matching bases. V was shortened by 4 bases and J by 9 bases, with 19 bases between the two germline ends. The CDR3 length is 15 residues. Germline-derived CDR1 and CDR2 are SGDLS and YYNGEE. The CDR3 nucleotides are TGTGCCAGCAGCCCCCCAGGACTTTTGAGCCGGGAGCTGTTTTTT. This encodes CASSPPGLLSRELFF.

This clone is labeled medium-sized. V is TRBV27 and J is TRBJ1-6; D possibly corresponds to TRBD1 (6 bases). The CDR3 loop spans 15 amino acids. CDR1 and CDR2 from the germline V gene are MNHEY and SMNVEV (reference sequence). Trimming removed 6 bases from V and 5 bases from J, with 14 bases in between. CDR3 sequence reads: CASRGWGADNSPLHF. The CDR3 DNA reads TGTGCCAGCAGGGGTTGGGGGGCCGATAATTCACCCCTCCACTTT.

This rearrangement joins TRBV28 to TRBJ2-7; 7 positions agree with TRBD1. The germline CDR1 and CDR2 sequences are MDHEN and SYDVKM. Germline trimming cut 9 bases from V and 2 bases from J; bases unmatched to any gene: 10. The CDR3 extends over 14 amino acids. The CDR3 coding sequence is TGTGCCAGTGTCGCAGGGGGTGAGGCCTACGAGCAGTACTTC. It specifies CASVAGGEAYEQYF.

CDR3 loop: CASSYRTGKQYF. In DNA form, the CDR3 reads TGTGCCAGCAGTTACCGAACTGGGAAGCAGTACTTC. The V call is TRBV6-5, the J call TRBJ2-7; unclear D gene. The CDR3 extends over 12 amino acids. Trimming left V 2 bases short and J 8 bases short, with 10 bases between. Germline assignment: CDR1 MNHEY and CDR2 SVGAGI.

The chain is built from TRBV9 and TRBJ2-1; TRBD1 aligns across 7 bases. Per germline, CDR1 SGDLS and CDR2 YYNGEE. This CDR3 spans 14 amino acids. V shed 0 bases and J 4 bases; nucleotides not matched to a gene: 1. Here the CDR3 DNA reads TGTGCCAGCAGCGTAGGGGGACAGTACAATGAGCAGTTCTTC. It is translated as CASSVGGQYNEQFF.

V is TRBV9 and J is TRBJ1-6; no reliable D call. V dropped 0 bases and J dropped 8 bases, with 6 bases sitting between them. Per germline, CDR1 SGDLS and CDR2 YYNGEE. This CDR3 has 13 residues. The CDR3 DNA sequence: TGTGCCAGCAGCGTAGACCAGGATTCACCCCTCCACTTT. Translating it yields CASSVDQDSPLHF.